A selection of T cell receptor beta chains follows, all from one sample in a study of blood T cell repertoires in COVID-19. Repertoires were generated with immunoSEQ multiplex PCR, while TCRdb's copy carries only in-frame clones and drops some. The table includes 70,000 to 95,000 clones, 88% detected once. The sample comprised peripheral blood. These receptors all stem from a man aged 45 to 65 with active COVID-19. The CDR3 runs from the conserved cysteine through the conserved F or W. The D gene is left open where the match is weak. Only part of the rows carry a size: once, few, many, or a class if the clone is expanded.

>NA|TRBD1|TRBJ1-2|TRBV2
CASSEGGQGRDTF
TGTGCCAGCAGTGAAGGAGGACAGGGGAGAGACACCTTC
>NA|NA|TRBJ2-1|TRBV28
CASSLGSSRGDEQFF
TGTGCCAGCAGTTTAGGGTCCAGTAGGGGTGATGAGCAGTTCTTC
>NA|TRBD1|TRBJ1-4|TRBV27
CASCDRAGSVLFF
TGTGCCAGCTGCGACAGGGCCGGGTCCGTGTTGTTTTTT
>once|TRBD2|TRBJ2-1|TRBV4-1
CASSPPSGTYNEQFF
TGCGCCAGCAGCCCCCCTAGCGGAACCTACAATGAGCAGTTCTTC
>NA|TRBD1|TRBJ1-1|TRBV30
CAWSWTGPEAFF
TGTGCCTGGAGTTGGACAGGGCCTGAAGCTTTCTTT
>NA|TRBD1|TRBJ2-2|TRBV7-3
CASSRQGASGELFF
TGTGCCAGCAGCAGACAGGGGGCTTCCGGGGAGCTGTTTTTT
>NA|TRBD1|TRBJ2-5|TRBV7-2
CASSKGQGAETQYF
TGTGCCAGCAGCAAGGGACAGGGGGCGGAGACCCAGTACTTC
>NA|NA|TRBJ2-3|TRBV6-5
CASSYTPGESTQYF
TGTGCCAGCAGTTACACGCCGGGAGAGAGTACGCAGTATTTT
>NA|TRBD1|TRBJ2-1|TRBV28
CASSSTGVESYNEQFF
TGTGCCAGCAGTTCGACAGGGGTAGAGTCCTACAATGAGCAGTTCTTC
>NA|NA|TRBJ1-6|TRBV6-4
CASSPEWSENSPLHF
TGTGCCAGCAGCCCCGAGTGGAGTGAAAATTCACCCCTCCACTTT
>NA|TRBD2|TRBJ2-7|TRBV10-2
CASTLSGSLAGSYEQYF
TGCGCCAGCACCTTATCCGGATCACTAGCGGGGAGCTACGAGCAGTACTTC
>NA|TRBD2|TRBJ2-2|TRBV9
CASSVEERGTGELFF
TGTGCCAGCAGCGTAGAGGAGCGGGGCACCGGGGAGCTGTTTTTT
>NA|TRBD1|TRBJ1-3|TRBV9
CASSVGTGTAGNTIYF
TGTGCCAGCAGCGTAGGTACCGGGACAGCTGGAAACACCATATATTTT
>NA|NA|TRBJ2-7|TRBV10-3
CAISIDNRDSYEQYF
TGTGCCATCAGTATAGACAACCGGGACTCATACGAGCAGTACTTC
>NA|NA|TRBJ1-3|TRBV3-1/TRBV3-2
CASSQDATAGNTIYF
TGTGCCAGCAGCCAAGATGCCACAGCTGGAAACACCATATATTTT
>NA|NA|TRBJ1-5|TRBV28
CASSTGNQPQHF
TGTGCCAGCAGTACAGGCAATCAGCCCCAGCATTTT
>NA|NA|TRBJ1-4|TRBV19
CASSMDRTEKLFF
TGTGCCAGTAGTATGGACAGAACTGAAAAACTGTTTTTT
>NA|TRBD1|TRBJ2-5|TRBV2
CASLGQGSKTQYF
TGTGCCAGCTTGGGACAGGGGTCCAAGACCCAGTACTTC
>NA|TRBD2|TRBJ2-2|TRBV9
CASSVRGVDTGELFF
TGTGCCAGCAGCGTACGGGGGGTGGACACCGGGGAGCTGTTTTTT
>NA|TRBD2|TRBJ2-6|TRBV4-2
CASSQDRYASGRGSGANVLTF
TGTGCCAGCAGCCAAGATCGATACGCTAGCGGGAGGGGCTCGGGGGCCAACGTCCTGACTTTC
>NA|NA|TRBJ2-1|TRBV18
CASSMGGNMNEQFF
TGTGCCAGCTCAATGGGGGGTAATATGAATGAGCAGTTCTTC
>NA|NA|TRBJ1-1|TRBV19
CASSISGNTEAFF
TGTGCCAGTAGTATCTCCGGGAACACTGAAGCTTTCTTT
>NA|TRBD1|TRBJ2-3|TRBV7-9
CASSRQGSTDTQYF
TGTGCCAGCAGCCGACAGGGGTCCACAGATACGCAGTATTTT
>NA|NA|TRBJ1-1|TRBV5-1
CASTSTYGTYTEAFF
TGCGCCAGCACCTCTACTTACGGGACTTACACTGAAGCTTTCTTT
>NA|NA|TRBJ2-2|TRBV18
CATAGPTNTGELFF
TGTGCCACGGCGGGACCGACGAACACCGGGGAGCTGTTTTTT
>NA|TRBD2|TRBJ2-7|TRBV19
CASRSPTSGSYEQYF
TGTGCCAGTAGGTCTCCGACTAGCGGGAGCTACGAGCAGTACTTC
>NA|TRBD1|TRBJ1-5|TRBV30
CAWSGQGNQPQHF
TGTGCCTGGAGCGGACAGGGCAATCAGCCCCAGCATTTT
>NA|NA|TRBJ1-2|TRBV19
CASSIRRTDPNYGYTF
TGTGCCAGTAGTATTCGGAGGACAGACCCTAACTATGGCTACACCTTC
>NA|TRBD1|TRBJ1-2|TRBV5-1
CASSWGTGLSDGYTF
TGCGCCAGCAGCTGGGGGACAGGTTTATCGGATGGCTACACCTTC
>few|TRBD2|TRBJ2-1|TRBV6-6
CASRSSGLSSYNEQFF
TGTGCCAGCAGATCTAGCGGCCTCAGCTCCTACAATGAGCAGTTCTTC